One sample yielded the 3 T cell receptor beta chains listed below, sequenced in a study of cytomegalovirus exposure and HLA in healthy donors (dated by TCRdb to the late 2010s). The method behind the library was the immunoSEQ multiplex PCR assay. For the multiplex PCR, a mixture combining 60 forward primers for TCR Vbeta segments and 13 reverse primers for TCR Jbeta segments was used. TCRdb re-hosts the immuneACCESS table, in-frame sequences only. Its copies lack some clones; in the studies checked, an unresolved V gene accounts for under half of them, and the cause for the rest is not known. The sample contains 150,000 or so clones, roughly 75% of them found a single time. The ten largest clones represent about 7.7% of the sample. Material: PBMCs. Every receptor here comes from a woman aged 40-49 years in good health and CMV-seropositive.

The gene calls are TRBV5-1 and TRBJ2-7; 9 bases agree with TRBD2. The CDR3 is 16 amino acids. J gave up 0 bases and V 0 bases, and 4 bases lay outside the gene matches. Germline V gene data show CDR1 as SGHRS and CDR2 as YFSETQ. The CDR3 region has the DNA TGCGCCAGCAGCTTGGATCCGACTAGCGGCTCCTACGAGCAGTACTTC. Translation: CASSLDPTSGSYEQYF.

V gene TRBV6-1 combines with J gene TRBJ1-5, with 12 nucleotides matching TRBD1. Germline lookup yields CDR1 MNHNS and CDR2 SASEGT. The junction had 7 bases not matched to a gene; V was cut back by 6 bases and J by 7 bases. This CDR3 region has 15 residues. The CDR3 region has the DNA TGTGCCAGCAGCCTGGGACAGGGGGCAGGACAGCCCCAGCATTTT. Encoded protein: CASSLGQGAGQPQHF.

In DNA form, the CDR3 reads TGTGCCAGCAGTGAGAAGACTAGCGTTGCCTACGAGCAGTACTTC. Its translation: CASSEKTSVAYEQYF. The gene calls are TRBV2 and TRBJ2-7; 8 nucleotides align to TRBD2. Germline CDR1 reads SNHLY; CDR2 reads FYNNEI. With 3 bases clipped from V and 2 bases from J, the junction kept 6 bases outside the gene matches. The CDR3 is made up of 15 amino acids.